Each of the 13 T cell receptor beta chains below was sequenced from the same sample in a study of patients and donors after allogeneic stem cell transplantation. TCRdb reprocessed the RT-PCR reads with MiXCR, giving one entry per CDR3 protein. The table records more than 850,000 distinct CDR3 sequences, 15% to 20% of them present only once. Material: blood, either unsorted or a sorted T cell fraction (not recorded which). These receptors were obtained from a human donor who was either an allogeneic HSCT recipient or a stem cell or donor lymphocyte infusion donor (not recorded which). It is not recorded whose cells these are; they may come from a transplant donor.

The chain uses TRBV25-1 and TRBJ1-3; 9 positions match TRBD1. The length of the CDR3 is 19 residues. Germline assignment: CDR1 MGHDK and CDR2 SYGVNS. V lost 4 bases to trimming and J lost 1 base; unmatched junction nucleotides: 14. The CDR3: CASSGSGQGGLLSGNTIYF. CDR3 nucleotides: TGTGCCAGCAGTGGTTCGGGACAGGGAGGGTTGCTATCTGGAAACACCATATATTTT.

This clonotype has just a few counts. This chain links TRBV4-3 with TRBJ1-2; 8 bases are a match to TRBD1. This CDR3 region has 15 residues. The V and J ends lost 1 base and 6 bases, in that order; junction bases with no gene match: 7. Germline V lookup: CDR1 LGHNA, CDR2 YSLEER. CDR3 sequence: CASSQGTGKGDGYTF. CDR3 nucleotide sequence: TGCGCCAGCAGCCAAGGGACAGGGAAGGGGGATGGCTACACCTTC.

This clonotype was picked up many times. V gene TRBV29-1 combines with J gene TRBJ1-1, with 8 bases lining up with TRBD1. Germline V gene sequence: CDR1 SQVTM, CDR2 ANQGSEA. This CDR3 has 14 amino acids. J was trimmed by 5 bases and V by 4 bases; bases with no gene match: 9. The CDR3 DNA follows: TGCAGCGTTGTGAGGACAGGGTCTGAAACTGAAGCTTTCTTT. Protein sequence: CSVVRTGSETEAFF.

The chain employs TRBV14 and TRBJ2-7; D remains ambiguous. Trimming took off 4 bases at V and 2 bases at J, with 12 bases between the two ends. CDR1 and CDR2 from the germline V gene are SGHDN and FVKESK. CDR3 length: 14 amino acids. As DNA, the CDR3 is TGTGCCAGCAGCCCGCCTAGGTGGGCCTACGAGCAGTACTTC. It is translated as CASSPPRWAYEQYF.

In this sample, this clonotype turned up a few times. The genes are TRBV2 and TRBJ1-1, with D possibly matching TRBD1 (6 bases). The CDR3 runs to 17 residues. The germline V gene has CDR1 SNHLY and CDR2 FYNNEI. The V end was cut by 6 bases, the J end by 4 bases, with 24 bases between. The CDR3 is CASRLYSRVGRGTEAFF. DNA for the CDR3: TGTGCCAGCAGACTATATTCCCGTGTGGGCAGGGGCACTGAAGCTTTCTTT.

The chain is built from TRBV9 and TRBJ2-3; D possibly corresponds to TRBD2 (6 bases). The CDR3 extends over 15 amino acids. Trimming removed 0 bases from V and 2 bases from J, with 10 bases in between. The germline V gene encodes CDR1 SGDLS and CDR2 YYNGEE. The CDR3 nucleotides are TGTGCCAGCAGCGTAGTAGCGGCACTCACAGATACGCAGTATTTT. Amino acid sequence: CASSVVAALTDTQYF. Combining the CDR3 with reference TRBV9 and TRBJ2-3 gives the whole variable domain DSGVTQTPKHLITATGQRVTLRCSPRSGDLSVYWYQQSLDQGLQFLIQYYNGEERAKGNILERFSAQQFPDLHSELNLSSLELGDSALYFCASSVVAALTDTQYFGPGTRLTVL.

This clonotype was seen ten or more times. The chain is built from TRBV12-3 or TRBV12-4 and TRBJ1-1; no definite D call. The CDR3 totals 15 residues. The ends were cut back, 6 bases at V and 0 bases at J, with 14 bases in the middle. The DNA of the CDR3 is TGTGCCAGCAGCCGGGAGGGTGGTATGAACACTGAAGCTTTCTTT. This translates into CASSREGGMNTEAFF.

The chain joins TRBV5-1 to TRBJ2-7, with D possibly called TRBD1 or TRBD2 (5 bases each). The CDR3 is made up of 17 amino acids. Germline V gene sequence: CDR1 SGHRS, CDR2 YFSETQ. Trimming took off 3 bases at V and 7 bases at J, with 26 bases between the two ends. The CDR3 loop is CASSSRTTRRTTEEQYF. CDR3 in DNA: TGCGCCAGCAGCTCCCGGACAACCCGGAGGACCACGGAAGAGCAGTACTTC.

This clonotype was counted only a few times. The CDR3 loop reads CATSDWGRGQGFSNEQFF. The CDR3 nucleotides are TGTGCCACCAGTGATTGGGGACGAGGACAGGGGTTTTCCAATGAGCAGTTCTTC. The V and J genes are TRBV24-1 and TRBJ2-1; TRBD1 agrees at 9 bases. CDR1 KGHDR and CDR2 SFDVKD come from the germline V gene. Trimming took 2 bases from V and 6 from J; bases not matched to a gene: 13. The CDR3 spans 18 residues.

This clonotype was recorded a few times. The CDR3 coding sequence is TGCAGTGCCACGATGTCCGGGACATTCCATTCACCCCTCCACTTT. Translation gives CSATMSGTFHSPLHF. The gene calls are TRBV20-1 and TRBJ1-6, with D tentatively TRBD1 (6 bases). Per the germline V gene, CDR1 is DFQATT and CDR2 is SNEGSKA (reference sequence). V shed 6 bases and J shed 8 bases, with 20 bases lying between them. The CDR3 covers 15 residues.

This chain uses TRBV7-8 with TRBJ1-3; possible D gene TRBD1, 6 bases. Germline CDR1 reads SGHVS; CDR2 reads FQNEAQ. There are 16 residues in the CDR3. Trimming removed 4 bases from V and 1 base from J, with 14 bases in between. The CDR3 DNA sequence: TGTGCCAGCAGCTCACGGCGGGGGGCTTCTGGAAACACCATATATTTT. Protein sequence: CASSSRRGASGNTIYF.

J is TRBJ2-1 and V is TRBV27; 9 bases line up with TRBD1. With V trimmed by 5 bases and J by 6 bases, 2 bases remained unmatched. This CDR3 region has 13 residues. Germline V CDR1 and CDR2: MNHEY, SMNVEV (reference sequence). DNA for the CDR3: TGTGCCAGCAGTAGGACAGGGGTCAATGAGCAGTTCTTC. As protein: CASSRTGVNEQFF.

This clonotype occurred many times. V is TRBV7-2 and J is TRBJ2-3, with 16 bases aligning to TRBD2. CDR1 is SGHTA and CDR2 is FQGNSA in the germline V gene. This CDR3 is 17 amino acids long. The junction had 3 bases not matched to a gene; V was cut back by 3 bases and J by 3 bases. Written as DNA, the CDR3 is TGTGCCAGCAGCTTGGGACTAGCGGGGGGGGGTACAGATACGCAGTATTTT. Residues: CASSLGLAGGGTDTQYF.